The rows below give T cell receptor beta chains drawn from one sample of a study of blood T cell repertoires in COVID-19. Sequenced by immunoSEQ multiplex PCR; TCRdb stores in-frame clones only, minus some. The sample lists about 21,000 clones; around three quarters were seen once. The sequenced material came from peripheral blood. These receptors originate from a man between 60 and 75 years old with active COVID-19. CDR3s include the opening cysteine and the closing phenylalanine or tryptophan. The order of the fields is clone size, D gene, V gene, J gene, CDR3 DNA, CDR3 protein. The D gene is left open where the match is weak. A clone size is listed for some rows: how often the clone was seen (once, few, many), or a class if it is expanded.

-	TRBD2	TRBV5-6	TRBJ2-5	TGTGCCAGCAGTCCAACCGGGAGGGCAGAGACCCAGTACTTC	CASSPTGRAETQYF
-	-	TRBV5-1	TRBJ2-2	TGCGCCAGCAGCTTGTCCCTCGGGGTTACCGGGGAGCTGTTTTTT	CASSLSLGVTGELFF
-	TRBD2	TRBV5-1	TRBJ2-5	TGCGCCAGCAGCCTAGCGGGAGGGCCCTCAGAGACCCAGTACTTC	CASSLAGGPSETQYF
-	TRBD2	TRBV7-3	TRBJ2-7	TGTGCCAGCAGCTTAAATTCGGGGGGCGAGCAGTACTTC	CASSLNSGGEQYF
-	-	TRBV2	TRBJ2-1	TGTGCCAGCAGTGAAGCCCTAGCATCTTACAATGAGCAGTTCTTC	CASSEALASYNEQFF
-	-	TRBV6-5	TRBJ2-7	TGTGCCAGCAGTTACTCGCGCGAGCAGTACTTC	CASSYSREQYF
once	-	TRBV2	TRBJ2-2	TGTGCCAGCGAGACAGGCGCGAACACCGGGGAGCTGTTTTTT	CASETGANTGELFF
few	-	TRBV2	TRBJ1-1	TGTGCCACGGGCAGGGGTTACACTGAAGCTTTCTTT	CATGRGYTEAFF
-	-	TRBV23-1	TRBJ1-5	TGCGCCAGCAGTCAGGGGGGGAGGGCGGACAATCAGCCCCAGCATTTT	CASSQGGRADNQPQHF
-	-	TRBV5-1	TRBJ2-1	TGCGCCAGCAGCTTGAATACAGGGACCTACAATGAGCAGTTCTTC	CASSLNTGTYNEQFF
-	-	TRBV10-3	TRBJ2-7	TGTGCCATCAACCCAGGGATCTCCTACGAGCAGTACTTC	CAINPGISYEQYF
-	TRBD1	TRBV28	TRBJ1-2	TGTGCCAGCAGGGGGACAGGGGGCGGCTACACCTTC	CASRGTGGGYTF
few	-	TRBV7-9	TRBJ1-2	TGTGCCAGCACCCCAACGGAGGCTAACTATGGCTACACCTTC	CASTPTEANYGYTF
-	TRBD2	TRBV30	TRBJ2-3	TGTGCCTGGAGTATAGGGACTAGCGGGATGACAGATACGCAGTATTTT	CAWSIGTSGMTDTQYF
few	TRBD1	TRBV7-2	TRBJ2-7	TGTGCCAGCAGCTTAGAGAAGACAGGGGGCTTGTACGAGCAGTACTTC	CASSLEKTGGLYEQYF
-	TRBD1	TRBV7-6	TRBJ2-5	TGTGCCAGCAGCTTAGTTCCCCCCGACAGGGCACGGACCCAGTACTTC	CASSLVPPDRARTQYF
-	TRBD2	TRBV5-1	TRBJ2-2	TGCGCCAGCAGCCTAAGCGGGAGCGGTAAGGGCGGGGAGCTGTTTTTT	CASSLSGSGKGGELFF
-	TRBD1	TRBV5-4	TRBJ2-4	TGTGCCAGCAGCTTGGCAGTGCCAGGGGGCGGCATTCAGTACTTC	CASSLAVPGGGIQYF
-	TRBD1	TRBV6-2/TRBV6-3	TRBJ2-3	TGTGCCAGCAGTACCCGGGACAGGGGGAGAGATACGCAGTATTTT	CASSTRDRGRDTQYF
medium-sized	-	TRBV7-9	TRBJ2-1	TGTGCCAGCAGCGAAACTTACAAATCGCAGGGTAATGAGCAGTTCTTC	CASSETYKSQGNEQFF
-	TRBD2	TRBV7-6	TRBJ2-1	TGTGCCAGCAGCTTAGCCACCCCTAGCGGATCTAATAATGAGCAGTTCTTC	CASSLATPSGSNNEQFF
-	-	TRBV3-1/TRBV3-2	TRBJ2-3	TGTGCCAGCAGCAACCCGAAGGGGGGCACAGATACGCAGTATTTT	CASSNPKGGTDTQYF
-	TRBD2	TRBV29-1	TRBJ2-1	TGCAGCGTTGTCTTAGCGGGGAACAATGAGCAGTTCTTC	CSVVLAGNNEQFF
once	-	TRBV28	TRBJ2-7	TGTGCCAGCAGTTTATCCCCCACTCGAGAGCAGTACTTC	CASSLSPTREQYF
-	-	TRBV18	TRBJ2-7	TGTGCCAGCTCACCAACAATCGCCTACGAGCAGTACTTC	CASSPTIAYEQYF
-	TRBD1	TRBV5-1	TRBJ2-7	TGCGCCAGCAGCTTGGCTGGGACAGGGGGACTCGAGCAGTACTTC	CASSLAGTGGLEQYF
-	-	TRBV11-3	TRBJ2-1	TGTGCCAGCAGCCGCCGGGGAGGAAACAATGAGCAGTTCTTC	CASSRRGGNNEQFF
once	TRBD1	TRBV30	TRBJ2-3	TGTGCCTGGGGTCTGGGGACAGGGGGAGGCACAGATACGCAGTATTTT	CAWGLGTGGGTDTQYF